The rows below give T cell receptor beta chains drawn from one sample of a study of Graves' ophthalmopathy and Graves' hyperthyroidism. In TCRdb, the multiplex PCR reads were re-called with MiXCR into one record per CDR3 protein. The sample holds hundreds of thousands of distinct CDR3 sequences, approximately 15% seen once. What was sequenced was peripheral blood. These receptors were obtained from a woman aged 18-29 years with stable Graves' hyperthyroidism. CDR3s include the opening cysteine and the closing phenylalanine or tryptophan. The D gene is left open where the match is weak. Clone sizes are given selectively: once, few, many, or a class where the clone is expanded.

D gene	V gene	clone size	J gene	CDR3 protein	CDR3 DNA
.	TRBV12-3/TRBV12-4	many	TRBJ2-7	CASSLFQGRYF	TGTGCCAGCAGTTTATTCCAAGGTCGGTACTTC
.	TRBV6-2/TRBV6-3	many	TRBJ1-5	CASSLSGGRNQPQHF	TGTGCCAGCAGTTTGTCCGGAGGACGGAATCAGCCCCAGCATTTT
TRBD1	TRBV6-2/TRBV6-3	many	TRBJ1-1	CASIRDRVSTEAFF	TGTGCCAGCATAAGGGACAGGGTATCAACTGAAGCTTTCTTT
TRBD1	TRBV27	many	TRBJ2-5	CATGQGDMETQYF	TGTGCCACAGGACAGGGTGATATGGAGACCCAGTACTTC
.	TRBV5-1	many	TRBJ1-1	CASSLGEGGTEAFF	TGCGCCAGCAGCTTGGGGGAGGGGGGGACTGAAGCTTTCTTT
.	TRBV30	few	TRBJ1-5	CAWSPPPLGGLNQPQHF	TGTGCCTGGAGTCCACCTCCTTTGGGGGGGTTGAATCAGCCCCAGCATTTT
.	TRBV10-3	many	TRBJ1-5	CAISNTGNQPQHF	TGTGCCATCAGTAATACAGGGAATCAGCCCCAGCATTTT
TRBD1	TRBV4-2	many	TRBJ1-1	CASSDYGTGGLRNTEAFF	TGTGCCAGCAGCGATTATGGTACAGGGGGCCTTAGGAACACTGAAGCTTTCTTT
.	TRBV12-3/TRBV12-4	.	TRBJ1-1	CASSEFDTEAFF	TGTGCCAGCAGTGAATTTGACACTGAAGCTTTCTTT
.	TRBV6-2/TRBV6-3	many	TRBJ1-1	CAIAPGRTVEAFF	TGTGCCATCGCCCCTGGACGAACAGTTGAAGCTTTCTTT